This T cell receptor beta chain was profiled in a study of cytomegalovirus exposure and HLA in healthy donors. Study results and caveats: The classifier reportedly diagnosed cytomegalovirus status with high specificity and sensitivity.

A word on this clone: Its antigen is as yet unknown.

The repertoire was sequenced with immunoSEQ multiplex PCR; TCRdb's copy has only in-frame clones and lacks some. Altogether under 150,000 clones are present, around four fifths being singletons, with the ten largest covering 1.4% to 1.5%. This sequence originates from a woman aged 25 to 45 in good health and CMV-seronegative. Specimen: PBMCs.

Written as DNA, the CDR3 is TGTGCCAGCAGTGCCACAGACACCACTGAAGCTTTCTTT. Translating it yields CASSATDTTEAFF. The chain is built from TRBV6-4 and TRBJ1-1; D remains unclear. V was shortened by 4 bases and J by 4 bases, with 10 bases between the two germline ends. The length of the CDR3 is 13 residues. The germline CDR1 and CDR2 sequences are MRHNA and SNTAGT.